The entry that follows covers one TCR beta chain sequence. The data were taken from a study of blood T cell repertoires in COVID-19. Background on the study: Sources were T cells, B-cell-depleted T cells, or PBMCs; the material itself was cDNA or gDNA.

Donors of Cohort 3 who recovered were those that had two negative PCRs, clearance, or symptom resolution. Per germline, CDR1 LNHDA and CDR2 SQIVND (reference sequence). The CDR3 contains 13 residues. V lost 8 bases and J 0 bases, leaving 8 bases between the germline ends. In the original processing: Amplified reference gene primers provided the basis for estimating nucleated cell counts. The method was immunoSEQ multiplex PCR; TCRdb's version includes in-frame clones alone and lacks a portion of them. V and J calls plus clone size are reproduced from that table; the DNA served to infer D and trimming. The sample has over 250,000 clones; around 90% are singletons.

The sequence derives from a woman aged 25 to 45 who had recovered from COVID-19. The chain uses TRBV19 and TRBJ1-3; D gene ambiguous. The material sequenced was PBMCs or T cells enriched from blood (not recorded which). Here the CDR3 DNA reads TGTGCCAGTGGTCAGATCTCTGGAAACACCATATATTTT. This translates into CASGQISGNTIYF. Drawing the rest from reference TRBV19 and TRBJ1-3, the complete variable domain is DGGITQSPKYLFRKEGQNVTLSCEQNLNHDAMYWYRQDPGQGLRLIYYSQIVNDFQKGDIAEGYSVSREKKESFPLTVTSAQKNPTAFYLCASGQISGNTIYFGEGSWLTVV.